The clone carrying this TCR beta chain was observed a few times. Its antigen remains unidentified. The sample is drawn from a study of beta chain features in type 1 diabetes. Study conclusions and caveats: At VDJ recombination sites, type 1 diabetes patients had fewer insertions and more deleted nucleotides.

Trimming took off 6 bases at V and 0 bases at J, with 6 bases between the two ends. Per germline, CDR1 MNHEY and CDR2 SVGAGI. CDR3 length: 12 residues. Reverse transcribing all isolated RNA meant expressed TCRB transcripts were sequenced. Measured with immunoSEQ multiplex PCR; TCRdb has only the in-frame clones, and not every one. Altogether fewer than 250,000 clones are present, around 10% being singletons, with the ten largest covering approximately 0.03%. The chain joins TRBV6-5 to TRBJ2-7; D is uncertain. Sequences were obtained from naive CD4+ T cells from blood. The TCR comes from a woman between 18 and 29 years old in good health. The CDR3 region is CASSRSSYEQYF. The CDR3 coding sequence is TGTGCCAGCAGCCGGAGCTCCTACGAGCAGTACTTC.